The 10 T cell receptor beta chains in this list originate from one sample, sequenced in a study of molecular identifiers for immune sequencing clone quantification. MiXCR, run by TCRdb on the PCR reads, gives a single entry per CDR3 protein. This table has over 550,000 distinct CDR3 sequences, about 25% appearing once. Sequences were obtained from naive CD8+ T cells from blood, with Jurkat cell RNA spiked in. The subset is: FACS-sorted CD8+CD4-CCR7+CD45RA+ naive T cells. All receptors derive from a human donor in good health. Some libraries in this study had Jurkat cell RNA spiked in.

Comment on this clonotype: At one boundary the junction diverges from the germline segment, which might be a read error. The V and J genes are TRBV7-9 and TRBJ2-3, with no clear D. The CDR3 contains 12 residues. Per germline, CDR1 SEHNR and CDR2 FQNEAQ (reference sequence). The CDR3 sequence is CASGLSRDTQYF. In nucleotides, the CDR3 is TGTGCCAGCGGCCTGAGCAGAGATACGCAGTATTTT.

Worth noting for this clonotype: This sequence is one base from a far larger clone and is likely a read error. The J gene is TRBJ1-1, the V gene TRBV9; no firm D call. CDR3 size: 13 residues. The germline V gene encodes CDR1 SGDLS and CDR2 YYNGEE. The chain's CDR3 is CASSVAGYTGAFF. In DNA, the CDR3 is TGTGCCAGCAGCGTAGCGGGGTACACTGGAGCTTTCTTT.

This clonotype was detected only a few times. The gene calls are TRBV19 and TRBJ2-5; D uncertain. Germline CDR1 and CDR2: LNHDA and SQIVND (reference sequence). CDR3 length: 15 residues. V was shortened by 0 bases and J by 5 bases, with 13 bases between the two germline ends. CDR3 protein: CASSIDRKSPETQYF. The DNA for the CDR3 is TGTGCCAGTAGTATAGATCGAAAGTCCCCGGAGACCCAGTACTTC. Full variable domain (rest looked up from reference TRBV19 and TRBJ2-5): DGGITQSPKYLFRKEGQNVTLSCEQNLNHDAMYWYRQDPGQGLRLIYYSQIVNDFQKGDIAEGYSVSREKKESFPLTVTSAQKNPTAFYLCASSIDRKSPETQYFGPGTRLLVL.

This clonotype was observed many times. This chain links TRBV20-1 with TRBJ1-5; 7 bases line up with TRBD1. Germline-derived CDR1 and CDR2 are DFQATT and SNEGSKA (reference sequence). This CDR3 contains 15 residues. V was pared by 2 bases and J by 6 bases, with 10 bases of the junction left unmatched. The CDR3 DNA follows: TGCAGTGCTAGATCCAACCAGCCAGGGGGTCAGCCCCAGCATTTT. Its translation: CSARSNQPGGQPQHF.

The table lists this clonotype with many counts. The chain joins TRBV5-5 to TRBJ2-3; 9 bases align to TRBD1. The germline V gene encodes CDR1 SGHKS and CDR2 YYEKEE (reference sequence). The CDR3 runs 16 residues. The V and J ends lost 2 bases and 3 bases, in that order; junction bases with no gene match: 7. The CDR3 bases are TGTGCCAGCAGCTTTGGTGGGACAGGGATAACAGATACGCAGTATTTT. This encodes CASSFGGTGITDTQYF.

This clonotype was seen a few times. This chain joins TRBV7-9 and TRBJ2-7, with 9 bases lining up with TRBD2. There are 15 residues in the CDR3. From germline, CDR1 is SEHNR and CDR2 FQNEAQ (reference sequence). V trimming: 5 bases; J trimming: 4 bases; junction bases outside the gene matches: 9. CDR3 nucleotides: TGTGCCAGCAGCCCCAGACTAGCGGAAACTTACGAGCAGTACTTC. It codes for CASSPRLAETYEQYF. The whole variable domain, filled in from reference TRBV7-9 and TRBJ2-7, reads DTGVSQNPRHKITKRGQNVTFRCDPISEHNRLYWYRQTLGQGPEFLTYFQNEAQLEKSRLLSDRFSAERPKGSFSTLEIQRTEQGDSAMYLCASSPRLAETYEQYFGPGTRLTVT.

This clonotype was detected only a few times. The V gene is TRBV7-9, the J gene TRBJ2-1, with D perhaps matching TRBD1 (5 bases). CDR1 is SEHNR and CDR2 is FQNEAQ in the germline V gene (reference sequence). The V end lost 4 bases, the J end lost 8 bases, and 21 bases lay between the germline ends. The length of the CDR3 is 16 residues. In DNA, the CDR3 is TGTGCCAGCAGCTCGGCCCAGGGAAGGACCACCTATGAGCAGTTCTTC. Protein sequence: CASSSAQGRTTYEQFF.

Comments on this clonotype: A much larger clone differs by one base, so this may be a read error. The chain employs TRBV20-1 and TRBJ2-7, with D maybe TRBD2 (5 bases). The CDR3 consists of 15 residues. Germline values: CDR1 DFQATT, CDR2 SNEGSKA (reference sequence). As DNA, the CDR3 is TGCAGTGCTAGGATCGGGAAGATTAGCTCCTACGATCAGTACTTC. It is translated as CSARIGKISSYDQYF.

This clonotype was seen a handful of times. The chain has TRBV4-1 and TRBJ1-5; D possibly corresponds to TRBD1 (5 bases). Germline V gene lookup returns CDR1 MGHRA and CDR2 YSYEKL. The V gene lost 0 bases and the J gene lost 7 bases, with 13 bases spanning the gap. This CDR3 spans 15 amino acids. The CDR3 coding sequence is TGCGCCAGCAGCCAAGATCCAGGGCTTCGCCAGCCCCAGCATTTT. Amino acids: CASSQDPGLRQPQHF.

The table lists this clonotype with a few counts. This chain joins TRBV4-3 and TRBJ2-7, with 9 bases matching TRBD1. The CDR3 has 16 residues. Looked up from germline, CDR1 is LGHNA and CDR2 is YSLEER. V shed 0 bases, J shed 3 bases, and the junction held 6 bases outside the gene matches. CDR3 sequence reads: CASSQDRQGVNYEQYF. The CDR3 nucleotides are TGCGCCAGCAGCCAAGATCGACAGGGGGTAAACTACGAGCAGTACTTC.